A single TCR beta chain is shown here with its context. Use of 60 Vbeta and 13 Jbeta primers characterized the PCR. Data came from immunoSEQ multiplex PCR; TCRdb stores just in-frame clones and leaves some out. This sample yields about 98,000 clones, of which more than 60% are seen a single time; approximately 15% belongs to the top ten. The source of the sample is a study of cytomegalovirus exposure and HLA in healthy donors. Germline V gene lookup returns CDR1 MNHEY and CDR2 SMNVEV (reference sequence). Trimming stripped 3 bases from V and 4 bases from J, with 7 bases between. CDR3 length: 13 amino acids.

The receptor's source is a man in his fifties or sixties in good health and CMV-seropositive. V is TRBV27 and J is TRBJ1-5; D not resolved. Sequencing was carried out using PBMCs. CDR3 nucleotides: TGTGCCAGCAGTTTTGGGCCAAATCAGCCCCAGCATTTT. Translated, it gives CASSFGPNQPQHF.